This T cell receptor (beta chain) stems from a study of neurological immune-mediated disorders. The study, taken as a whole, reports: Association of the multiple sclerosis repertoire cluster with clinical or MRI features was not observed for any feature. The most TCR clonal expansion was seen in HTLV-1-associated myelopathy, and the least was seen in multiple sclerosis, which fell below healthy controls. The study phylogenetically grouped the repertoires of 18 of 34 multiple sclerosis patients into one related-CDR3 cluster, a possible signature.

The junction had 9 bases not matched to a gene; V was cut back by 4 bases and J by 14 bases. CDR1 and CDR2 from the germline V gene are SGHRS and YFSETQ. The CDR3 contains 13 residues. MiXCR, run by TCRdb on the 5' RACE reads, gives a single entry per CDR3 protein. The table includes tens of thousands of distinct CDR3 sequences, 3.5% to 5% detected once. This clonotype was seen at least ten times. As yet, its antigen is unknown. The rearrangement uses TRBV5-1 and TRBJ1-6, with 7 bases aligning to TRBD1. The sequencing input was PBMCs. The clonotype originates from a man aged 25-45 years with multiple sclerosis. This CDR3 reads CASSATGEGALHF. CDR3 DNA: TGCGCCAGCAGCGCAACAGGGGAAGGAGCCCTCCACTTT.